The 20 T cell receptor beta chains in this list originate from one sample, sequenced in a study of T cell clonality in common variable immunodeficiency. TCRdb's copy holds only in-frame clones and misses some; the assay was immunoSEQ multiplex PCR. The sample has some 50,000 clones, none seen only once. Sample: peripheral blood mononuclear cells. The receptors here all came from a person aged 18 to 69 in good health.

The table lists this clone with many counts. The sequenced CDR3 bases are TGTGCCATCAAGTCCGAACTGGCTGGGGCCAACGTC. Protein sequence: CAIKSELAGANV. The whole CDR3 protein is CAIKSELAGANVLTF. This rearrangement joins TRBV10-3 to TRBJ2-6; D unresolved. Coverage ceases 3 residues before the CDR3 finishes, and the germline J gene fills in the end. V lost 7 bases and J lost 2, with 12 bases in between. The CDR3 runs to 15 residues. Per the germline V gene, CDR1 is ENHRY and CDR2 is SYGVKD.

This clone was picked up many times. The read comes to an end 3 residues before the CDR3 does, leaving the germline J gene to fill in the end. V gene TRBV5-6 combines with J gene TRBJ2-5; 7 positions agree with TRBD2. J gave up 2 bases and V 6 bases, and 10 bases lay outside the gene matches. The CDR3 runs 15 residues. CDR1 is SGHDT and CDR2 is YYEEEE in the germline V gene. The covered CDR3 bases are TGTGCCAGCACCCTCCTAGGACTAGGTCAAGAGACC. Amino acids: CASTLLGLGQET. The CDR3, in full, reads CASTLLGLGQETQYF. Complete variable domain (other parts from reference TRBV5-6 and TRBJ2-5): DAGVTQSPTHLIKTRGQQVTLRCSPKSGHDTVSWYQQALGQGPQFIFQYYEEEERQRGNFPDRFSGHQFPNYSSELNVNALLLGDSALYLCASTLLGLGQETQYFGPGTRLLVL.

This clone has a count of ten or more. CDR3 DNA (partial): TGCGCCAGCAGCTTGACGGGACTAGGATCGGATACG. Translated, it gives CASSLTGLGSDT. The whole CDR3 protein is CASSLTGLGSDTQYF. The V and J genes are TRBV5-1 and TRBJ2-3; 8 nucleotides agree with TRBD2. The read stops 3 residues short of the end of the CDR3; the missing end is completed from the germline J gene. V trimming: 1 base; J trimming: 6 bases; junction bases outside the gene matches: 7. Germline V gene sequence: CDR1 SGHRS, CDR2 YFSETQ. The CDR3 consists of 15 residues.

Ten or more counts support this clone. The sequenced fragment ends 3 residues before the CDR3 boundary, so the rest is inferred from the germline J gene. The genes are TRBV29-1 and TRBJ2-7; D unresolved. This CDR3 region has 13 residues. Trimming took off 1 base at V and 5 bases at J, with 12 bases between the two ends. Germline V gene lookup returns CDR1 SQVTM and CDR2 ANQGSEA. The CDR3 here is CSVEGRFLNEQYF. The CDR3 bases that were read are TGCAGCGTTGAAGGGCGGTTCCTCAACGAG.

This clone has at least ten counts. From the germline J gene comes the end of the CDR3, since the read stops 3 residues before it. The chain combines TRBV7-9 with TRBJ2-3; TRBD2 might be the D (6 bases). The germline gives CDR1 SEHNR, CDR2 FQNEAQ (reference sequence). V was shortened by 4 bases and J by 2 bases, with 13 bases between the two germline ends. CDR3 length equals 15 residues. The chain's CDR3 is CASSSTSPATDTQYF. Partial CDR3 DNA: TGTGCCAGCAGCTCCACTAGCCCAGCCACAGATACG.

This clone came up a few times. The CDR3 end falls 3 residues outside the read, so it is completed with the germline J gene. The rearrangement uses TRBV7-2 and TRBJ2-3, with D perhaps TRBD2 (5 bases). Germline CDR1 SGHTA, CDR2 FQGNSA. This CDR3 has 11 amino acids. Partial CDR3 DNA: TGTGCCAGCAGCTTAGGCGGGACG. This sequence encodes CASSLGGT. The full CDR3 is CASSLGGTQYF.

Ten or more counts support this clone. CDR3 residues: CAWGGSGIQETQYF. The DNA read from the CDR3 is TGTGCCTGGGGCGGTAGCGGGATCCAAGAGACC. V is TRBV30 and J is TRBJ2-5, with 8 bases that match TRBD2. The CDR3 end falls 3 residues outside the read, so it is completed with the germline J gene. The CDR3 is 14 amino acids. With 5 bases clipped from V and 1 base from J, the junction kept 6 bases outside the gene matches. Germline assignment: CDR1 GTSNPN and CDR2 SVGIG (reference sequence).

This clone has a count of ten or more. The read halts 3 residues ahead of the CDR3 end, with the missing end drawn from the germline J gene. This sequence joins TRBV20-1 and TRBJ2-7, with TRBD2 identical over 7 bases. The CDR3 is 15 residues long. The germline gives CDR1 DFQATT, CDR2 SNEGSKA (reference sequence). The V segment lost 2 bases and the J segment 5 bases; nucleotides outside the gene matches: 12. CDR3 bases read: TGCAGTGCTAGACAGAGCGGGATCAGGAAAAACGAG. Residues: CSARQSGIRKNE. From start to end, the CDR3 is CSARQSGIRKNEQYF.

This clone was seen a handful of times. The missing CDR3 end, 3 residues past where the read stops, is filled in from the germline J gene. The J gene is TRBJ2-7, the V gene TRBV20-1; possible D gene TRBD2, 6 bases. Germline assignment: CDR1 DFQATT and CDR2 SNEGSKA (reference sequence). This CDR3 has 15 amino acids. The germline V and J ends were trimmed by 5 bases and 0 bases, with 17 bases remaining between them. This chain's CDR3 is CSAPWAGRDSYEQYF. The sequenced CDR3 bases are TGCAGTGCTCCCTGGGCGGGGCGAGACTCCTACGAG.

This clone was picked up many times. The DNA read from the CDR3 is TGTGCCAGCAGCTTTCGGACAGGGGGAGGTTCACCC. This encodes CASSFRTGGGSP. The entire CDR3 protein is CASSFRTGGGSPLHF. This chain uses TRBV5-5 with TRBJ1-6; TRBD1 matches 10 bases. The read halts 3 residues ahead of the CDR3 end, with the missing end drawn from the germline J gene. Unmatched junction bases numbered 5, after V lost 2 bases and J lost 9 bases. CDR3 size: 15 residues. The germline V gene encodes CDR1 SGHKS and CDR2 YYEKEE (reference sequence).

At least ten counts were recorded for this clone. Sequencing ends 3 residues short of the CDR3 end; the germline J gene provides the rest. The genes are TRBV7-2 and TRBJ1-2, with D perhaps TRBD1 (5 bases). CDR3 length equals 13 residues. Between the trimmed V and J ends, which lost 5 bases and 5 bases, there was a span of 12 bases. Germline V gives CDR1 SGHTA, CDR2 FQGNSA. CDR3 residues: CASSPGQGYGYTF. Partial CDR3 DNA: TGTGCCAGCAGCCCAGGACAAGGGTATGGC.

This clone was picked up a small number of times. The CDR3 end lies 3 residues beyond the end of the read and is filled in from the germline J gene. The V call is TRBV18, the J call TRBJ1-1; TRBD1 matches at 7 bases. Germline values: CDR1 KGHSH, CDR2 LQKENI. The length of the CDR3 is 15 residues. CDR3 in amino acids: CASSPSTGAQETAFF. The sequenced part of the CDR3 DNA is TGTGCCAGCTCACCATCCACAGGGGCCCAAGAGACC.

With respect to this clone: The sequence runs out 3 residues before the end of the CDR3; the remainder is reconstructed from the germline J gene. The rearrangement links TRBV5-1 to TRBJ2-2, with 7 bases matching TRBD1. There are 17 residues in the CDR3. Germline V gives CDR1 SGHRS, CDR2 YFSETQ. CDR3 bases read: TGCGCCAGCAGCGCATTATTACAGGGGTTGGGGAATTCACCG. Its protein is CASSALLQGLGNSP. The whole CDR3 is CASSALLQGLGNSPLFF.

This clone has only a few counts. CDR3 DNA, as far as it was read: TGTGCCAGCAGCGAGGGCGGGAGCGTAGATTCACCC. It yields the protein CASSEGGSVDSP. The CDR3 in full is CASSEGGSVDSPLHF. The chain links TRBV7-9 to TRBJ1-6; D is uncertain. Sequencing ends 3 residues short of the CDR3 end; the germline J gene provides the rest. With 5 bases removed from V and 8 bases from J, the gap between germline ends came to 16 bases. Germline lookup yields CDR1 SEHNR and CDR2 FQNEAQ (reference sequence). The CDR3 extends over 15 amino acids.

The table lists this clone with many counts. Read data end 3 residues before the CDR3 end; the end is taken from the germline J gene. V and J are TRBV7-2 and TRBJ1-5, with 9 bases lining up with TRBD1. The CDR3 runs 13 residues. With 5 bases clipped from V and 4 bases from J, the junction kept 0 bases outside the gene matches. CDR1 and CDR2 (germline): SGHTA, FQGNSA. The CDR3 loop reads CASSDRGNQPQHF. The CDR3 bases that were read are TGTGCCAGCAGCGACAGGGGGAATCAGCCC.

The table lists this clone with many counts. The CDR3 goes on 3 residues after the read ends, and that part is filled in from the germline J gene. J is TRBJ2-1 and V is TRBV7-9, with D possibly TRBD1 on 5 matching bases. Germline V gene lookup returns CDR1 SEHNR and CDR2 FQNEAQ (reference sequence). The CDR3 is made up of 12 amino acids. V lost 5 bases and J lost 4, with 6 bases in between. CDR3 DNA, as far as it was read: TGTGCCAGCAGCCGACAGTACAATGAG. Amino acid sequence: CASSRQYNE. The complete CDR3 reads CASSRQYNEQFF.

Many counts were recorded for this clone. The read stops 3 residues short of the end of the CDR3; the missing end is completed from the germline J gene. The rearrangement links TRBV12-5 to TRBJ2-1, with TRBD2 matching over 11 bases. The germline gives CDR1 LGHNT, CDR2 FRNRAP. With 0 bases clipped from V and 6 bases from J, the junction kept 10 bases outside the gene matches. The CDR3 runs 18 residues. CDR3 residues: CASGLVSLLAGGANEQFF. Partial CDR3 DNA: TGTGCTAGTGGTTTGGTCTCCCTTCTAGCGGGAGGAGCCAATGAG.

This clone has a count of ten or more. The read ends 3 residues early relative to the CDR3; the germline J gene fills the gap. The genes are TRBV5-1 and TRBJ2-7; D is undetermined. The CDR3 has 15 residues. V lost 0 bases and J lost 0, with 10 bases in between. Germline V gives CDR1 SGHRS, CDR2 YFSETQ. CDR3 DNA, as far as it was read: TGCGCCAGCAGCTTGGAACCCAGGCCCTCCTACGAG. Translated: CASSLEPRPSYE. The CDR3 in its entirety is CASSLEPRPSYEQYF. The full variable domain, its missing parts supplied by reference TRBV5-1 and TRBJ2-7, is KAGVTQTPRYLIKTRGQQVTLSCSPISGHRSVSWYQQTPGQGLQFLFEYFSETQRNKGNFPGRFSGRQFSNSRSEMNVSTLELGDSALYLCASSLEPRPSYEQYFGPGTRLTVT.

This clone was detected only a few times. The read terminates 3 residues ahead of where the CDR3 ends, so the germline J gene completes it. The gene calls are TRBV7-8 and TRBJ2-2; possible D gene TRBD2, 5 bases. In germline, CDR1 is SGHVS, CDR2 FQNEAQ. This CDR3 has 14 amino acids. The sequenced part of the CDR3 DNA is TGTGCCAGCAGCTCAACTAGGGTAAATGAAAAG. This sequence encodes CASSSTRVNEK. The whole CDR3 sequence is CASSSTRVNEKLFF.

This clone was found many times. CDR3 DNA (partial): TGCGCCAGCAGCGCGGGGAGGAAAACTTTAAGCTCCTACAATGAG. The encoded protein is CASSAGRKTLSSYNE. The whole CDR3 protein reads CASSAGRKTLSSYNEQFF. The chain links TRBV5-1 to TRBJ2-1; D perhaps matches TRBD2 (6 bases). The read falls 3 residues short of the CDR3 end, and the missing part is taken from the germline J gene. The CDR3 length is 18 residues. Germline CDR1 and CDR2: SGHRS and YFSETQ. Trimming removed 4 bases at V and 0 bases at J, with 20 bases between.